This T cell receptor (beta chain) is from a study of beta chain features in type 1 diabetes. From germline, CDR1 is SGHRS and CDR2 YFSETQ. The V and J ends lost 1 base and 2 bases respectively, with 7 bases between them. The CDR3 totals 13 residues. Sequenced material consisted of expressed TCRB transcripts (all of the isolated RNA was reverse transcribed). Repertoires were generated with immunoSEQ multiplex PCR, while TCRdb's copy carries only in-frame clones and drops some. Of 130,000 or so clones in the sample, around a tenth were seen once. The sample consisted of central memory CD4+ T cells from blood. This chain uses TRBV5-1 with TRBJ2-7; D is uncertain. This receptor was taken from a woman between 40 and 55 years old in good health. The CDR3 sequence is CASSLPTTYEQYF. The CDR3 DNA follows: TGCGCCAGCAGCTTGCCCACAACCTACGAGCAGTACTTC.